This T cell receptor beta chain was captured in a study of T cell responses to AZD1222 COVID-19 vaccine. Study conclusions and caveats: Only after the peak T cell response were repertoires sampled. Clonal diversity may have been underestimated, and the donors were mostly white British, with more females than males. When two AZD1222 doses had been given, Spike-specific TCR breadth and depth rose. Mapped onto spike, vaccine-associated CD4 TCRs spanned it and were dominant at 160-218 and 743-854.

The protocol was immunoSEQ multiplex PCR, while the TCRdb copy is restricted to in-frame clones and leaves out a portion. The profile covers fewer than 150,000 clones, with just under 90% appearing a single time and 4.4% taken by the ten largest. The germline V gene has CDR1 LNHDA and CDR2 SQIVND (reference sequence). Germline trimming cut 3 bases from V and 9 bases from J; bases unmatched to any gene: 3. The CDR3 has 13 amino acids. A remark on this clone: The antigen remains unidentified.

This clonotype originated in an adult in good health. Source: peripheral blood, taken on day 0 of AZD1222 vaccination. The chain couples TRBV19 to TRBJ1-3, with 9 positions matching TRBD1. CDR3 sequence (DNA): TGTGCCAGTAGTATCGGACAGGGGAGCACCATATATTTT. Translated: CASSIGQGSTIYF.